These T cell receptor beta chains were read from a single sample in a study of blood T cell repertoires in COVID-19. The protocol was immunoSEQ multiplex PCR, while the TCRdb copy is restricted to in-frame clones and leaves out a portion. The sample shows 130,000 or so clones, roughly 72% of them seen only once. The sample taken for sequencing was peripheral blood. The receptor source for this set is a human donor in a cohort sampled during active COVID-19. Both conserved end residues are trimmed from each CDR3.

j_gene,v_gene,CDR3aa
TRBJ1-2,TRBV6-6,ASSPPTGLEHT
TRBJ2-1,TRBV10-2,ASSESSPPVGAGSYNEQF
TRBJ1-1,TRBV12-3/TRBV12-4,ASSLEGGTEAF
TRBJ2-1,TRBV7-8,ASSLPPGLYNEQF
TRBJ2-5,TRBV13,ASSWDRGETQY
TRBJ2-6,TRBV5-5,ASFLGGTLAGANVLT
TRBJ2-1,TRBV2,ASRLGGDNEQF
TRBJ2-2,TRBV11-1,ASSLAPSGRNTGELF
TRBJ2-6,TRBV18,ASSPLGSFPVSGANVLT
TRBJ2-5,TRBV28,ASSPGDSVAQETQY
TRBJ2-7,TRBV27,ASSLSSRAYEQY
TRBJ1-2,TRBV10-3,AISDSPGDGYT
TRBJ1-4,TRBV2,ASRDGTGRTNEKLF
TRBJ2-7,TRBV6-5,ASSRPGQGNNEQY
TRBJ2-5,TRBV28,ASSFLGGGPQETQY
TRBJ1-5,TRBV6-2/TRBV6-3,ASSYSIRAGQPQH
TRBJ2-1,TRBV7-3,ASSSPRDREEDEQF
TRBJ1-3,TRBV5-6,ASSLGTGIGNTIY
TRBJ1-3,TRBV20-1,SASKGRTFSGNTIY
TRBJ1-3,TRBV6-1,ASSEPGAASNTIY
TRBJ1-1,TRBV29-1,SDTGRVTEAF
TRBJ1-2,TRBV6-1,ASSEPGQGNYGYT
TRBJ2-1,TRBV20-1,SARLNNEQF